One T cell receptor (beta chain) is described in this entry. Antigen specificity is unknown. As the method for making TCR beta libraries, quantitative 5'-RACE with molecular barcodes was used. TCRdb independently ran MiXCR on the 5' RACE reads; one entry per CDR3 protein. This table has some 400,000 distinct CDR3 sequences, about 20% appearing once. The data were obtained in a study of CD8 T cells in ankylosing spondylitis. Study findings and constraints: Reactive arthritis synovial fluid and blood previously showed some of these motif variants. Clones linked to disease were reported to show significant enrichment in matched ankylosing spondylitis synovial fluid. Ankylosing spondylitis blood seemed to carry a telltale TCR beta motif made of several highly homologous variants. Disease-associated clonotypes exhibited CD8+ identity and were relatively infrequent in peripheral blood.

The CDR3 totals 17 residues. V was shortened by 6 bases and J by 4 bases, with 19 bases between the two germline ends. Germline CDR1 reads MNHNS; CDR2 reads SASEGT. Specimen: blood, either unsorted or a sorted T cell fraction (not recorded which). The receptor's source is a male donor with ankylosing spondylitis. The V and J genes are TRBV6-1 and TRBJ2-6; D might be TRBD1 or TRBD2, each matching 6 bases. CDR3 bases: TGTGCCAGCAGCCCTGCAAGGGGGGCTAACGGGGCCAACGTCCTGACTTTC. It is translated as CASSPARGANGANVLTF.